This is a list of T cell receptor beta chains from one sample in a study of T cell responses to AZD1222 COVID-19 vaccine. Generated by immunoSEQ multiplex PCR, the TCRdb table keeps only in-frame clones and is missing some. The sample consists of some 70,000 clones, 84% of them appearing once. This material consisted of peripheral blood, taken on day 0 of AZD1222 vaccination. These receptors all stem from an adult in good health. The CDR3 runs from the conserved cysteine through the conserved F or W. Fields, in order: V gene, D gene, J gene, clone size, CDR3 protein, CDR3 DNA. A D gene is named only where the DNA matches it firmly. Clone size appears in some rows only: once, few, many, or a class for an expanded clone.

v_call: TRBV4-1
d_call: TRBD1
j_call: TRBJ1-1
clone_size: -
cdr3_aa: CASQETGQAFF
cdr3_nt: TGCGCCAGCCAGGAGACAGGGCAAGCTTTCTTT

v_call: TRBV5-1
d_call: -
j_call: TRBJ1-5
clone_size: -
cdr3_aa: CASSPAGNQPQHF
cdr3_nt: TGCGCCAGCAGCCCGGCGGGCAATCAGCCCCAGCATTTT

v_call: TRBV28
d_call: -
j_call: TRBJ2-4
clone_size: -
cdr3_aa: CASSDYRVAKNIQYF
cdr3_nt: TGTGCCAGCAGTGACTACAGGGTAGCCAAAAACATTCAGTACTTC

v_call: TRBV19
d_call: TRBD1
j_call: TRBJ1-2
clone_size: -
cdr3_aa: CASSSETGPASRTYGYTF
cdr3_nt: TGTGCCAGTAGTAGCGAGACAGGGCCGGCGTCTAGAACCTATGGCTACACCTTC

v_call: TRBV7-2
d_call: -
j_call: TRBJ1-1
clone_size: -
cdr3_aa: CASSRQRDTEAFF
cdr3_nt: TGTGCCAGCAGCCGACAGAGGGATACTGAAGCTTTCTTT

v_call: TRBV6-5
d_call: -
j_call: TRBJ1-3
clone_size: -
cdr3_aa: CASSYSRGLPGNTIYF
cdr3_nt: TGTGCCAGCAGTTACTCCCGCGGCTTACCTGGAAACACCATATATTTT

v_call: TRBV5-1
d_call: TRBD1
j_call: TRBJ2-3
clone_size: -
cdr3_aa: CASSLGGTGLTTTDTQYF
cdr3_nt: TGCGCCAGCAGCCTGGGGGGGACAGGGCTTACCACAACAGATACGCAGTATTTT

v_call: TRBV7-9
d_call: TRBD2
j_call: TRBJ2-1
clone_size: few
cdr3_aa: CASSQSLAGDGYLNEQFF
cdr3_nt: TGTGCCAGCAGTCAAAGTCTAGCGGGGGACGGCTACCTCAATGAGCAGTTCTTC

v_call: TRBV11-3
d_call: -
j_call: TRBJ1-1
clone_size: -
cdr3_aa: CASSPMSWGSEAFF
cdr3_nt: TGTGCCAGCAGCCCTATGTCCTGGGGCAGTGAAGCTTTCTTT

v_call: TRBV6-5
d_call: -
j_call: TRBJ2-7
clone_size: -
cdr3_aa: CASTRRSYEQYF
cdr3_nt: TGTGCCAGCACCCGACGGAGCTACGAGCAGTACTTC

v_call: TRBV7-9
d_call: -
j_call: TRBJ2-7
clone_size: once
cdr3_aa: CASSHPGVGRDFYEQYF
cdr3_nt: TGTGCCAGCAGCCACCCGGGCGTAGGCCGGGATTTCTACGAGCAGTACTTC

v_call: TRBV7-9
d_call: TRBD1
j_call: TRBJ2-1
clone_size: -
cdr3_aa: CASSLQGALNEQFF
cdr3_nt: TGTGCCAGCAGCTTACAGGGGGCCTTGAATGAGCAGTTCTTC

v_call: TRBV19
d_call: -
j_call: TRBJ2-5
clone_size: -
cdr3_aa: CASSSGPRGGTQYF
cdr3_nt: TGTGCCAGTAGTTCGGGACCCCGGGGCGGGACCCAGTACTTC

v_call: TRBV4-1
d_call: TRBD1
j_call: TRBJ1-5
clone_size: -
cdr3_aa: CASSQDFMYRGPDSNQPQHF
cdr3_nt: TGCGCCAGCAGCCAAGATTTTATGTACAGGGGGCCGGATAGCAATCAGCCCCAGCATTTT

v_call: TRBV19
d_call: -
j_call: TRBJ1-6
clone_size: once
cdr3_aa: CASSRWSREGNDSPLHF
cdr3_nt: TGTGCCAGTAGTAGGTGGAGCAGGGAGGGAAATGATTCACCCCTCCACTTT

v_call: TRBV4-3
d_call: TRBD1
j_call: TRBJ2-6
clone_size: -
cdr3_aa: CASSQAGTGDPGANVLTF
cdr3_nt: TGCGCCAGCAGCCAAGCCGGGACAGGGGACCCTGGGGCCAACGTCCTGACTTTC

v_call: TRBV13
d_call: -
j_call: TRBJ1-1
clone_size: -
cdr3_aa: CASSLGGGDTEAFF
cdr3_nt: TGTGCCAGCAGCTTAGGTGGTGGGGACACTGAAGCTTTCTTT

v_call: TRBV29-1
d_call: TRBD2
j_call: TRBJ2-1
clone_size: -
cdr3_aa: CSVVHGWTSGNEQFF
cdr3_nt: TGCAGCGTTGTCCACGGATGGACTAGCGGCAATGAGCAGTTCTTC

v_call: TRBV6-5
d_call: -
j_call: TRBJ1-2
clone_size: -
cdr3_aa: CASSRDIGYGYTF
cdr3_nt: TGTGCCAGCAGTCGGGACATAGGCTATGGCTACACCTTC

v_call: TRBV4-2
d_call: TRBD1
j_call: TRBJ1-2
clone_size: -
cdr3_aa: CASSPGAGGDPNYGYTF
cdr3_nt: TGTGCCAGCAGCCCGGGGGCAGGGGGCGATCCTAACTATGGCTACACCTTC

v_call: TRBV6-5
d_call: TRBD1
j_call: TRBJ1-6
clone_size: few
cdr3_aa: CASRAGQGWNSPLHF
cdr3_nt: TGTGCCAGCAGGGCCGGACAGGGCTGGAATTCACCCCTCCACTTT

v_call: TRBV7-2
d_call: TRBD2
j_call: TRBJ2-1
clone_size: -
cdr3_aa: CASSPRLAGGRNEQFF
cdr3_nt: TGTGCCAGCAGCCCCCGACTAGCGGGGGGGCGGAATGAGCAGTTCTTC

v_call: TRBV19
d_call: -
j_call: TRBJ1-4
clone_size: once
cdr3_aa: CASSMERLSEKLFF
cdr3_nt: TGTGCCAGTAGTATGGAGAGGTTGTCGGAAAAACTGTTTTTT

v_call: TRBV11-2
d_call: -
j_call: TRBJ1-4
clone_size: -
cdr3_aa: CASSWGRWGNEKLFF
cdr3_nt: TGTGCCAGCAGCTGGGGTCGGTGGGGTAATGAAAAACTGTTTTTT

v_call: TRBV19
d_call: -
j_call: TRBJ2-1
clone_size: -
cdr3_aa: CASSMTGAYNEQFF
cdr3_nt: TGTGCCAGTAGTATGACTGGGGCCTACAATGAGCAGTTCTTC

v_call: TRBV7-2
d_call: -
j_call: TRBJ2-1
clone_size: -
cdr3_aa: CASRRNAGEQFF
cdr3_nt: TGTGCCAGCAGGCGGAACGCCGGGGAGCAGTTCTTC

v_call: TRBV27
d_call: -
j_call: TRBJ2-7
clone_size: -
cdr3_aa: CASAQGYSYEQYF
cdr3_nt: TGTGCCAGCGCCCAGGGGTACTCCTACGAGCAGTACTTC

v_call: TRBV30
d_call: TRBD2
j_call: TRBJ2-7
clone_size: -
cdr3_aa: CAWSGSGGYEQYF
cdr3_nt: TGTGCCTGGAGTGGTAGCGGGGGCTACGAGCAGTACTTC

v_call: TRBV2
d_call: TRBD1
j_call: TRBJ1-2
clone_size: -
cdr3_aa: CASQPQGSGYTF
cdr3_nt: TGTGCCAGCCAACCACAGGGGTCTGGCTACACCTTC

v_call: TRBV19
d_call: -
j_call: TRBJ1-6
clone_size: -
cdr3_aa: CASSINLAGTGQTLHF
cdr3_nt: TGTGCCAGTAGTATCAATCTGGCGGGAACGGGTCAAACCCTCCACTTT

v_call: TRBV14
d_call: -
j_call: TRBJ2-2
clone_size: -
cdr3_aa: CASSQGVNRVTGELFF
cdr3_nt: TGTGCCAGCAGCCAAGGGGTAAACAGGGTGACCGGGGAGCTGTTTTTT

v_call: TRBV23-1
d_call: TRBD1
j_call: TRBJ2-5
clone_size: few
cdr3_aa: CASSQSLTTGWGQETQYF
cdr3_nt: TGCGCCAGCAGTCAATCGCTCACGACAGGGTGGGGGCAAGAGACCCAGTACTTC

v_call: TRBV19
d_call: -
j_call: TRBJ1-5
clone_size: -
cdr3_aa: CASSIGSRGSNQPQHF
cdr3_nt: TGTGCCAGTAGTATAGGATCTAGAGGGTCAAATCAGCCCCAGCATTTT

v_call: TRBV28
d_call: -
j_call: TRBJ2-1
clone_size: once
cdr3_aa: CASSYLLPGSSYNEQFF
cdr3_nt: TGTGCCAGCAGTTACCTCTTACCGGGGAGCTCCTACAATGAGCAGTTCTTC

v_call: TRBV18
d_call: -
j_call: TRBJ1-3
clone_size: once
cdr3_aa: CASSPEGGVPSGNTIYF
cdr3_nt: TGTGCCAGCTCACCAGAAGGAGGGGTACCCTCTGGAAACACCATATATTTT

v_call: TRBV7-9
d_call: -
j_call: TRBJ1-3
clone_size: -
cdr3_aa: CATKLGNTIYF
cdr3_nt: TGTGCCACCAAACTAGGAAACACCATATATTTT

v_call: TRBV10-2
d_call: TRBD2
j_call: TRBJ2-7
clone_size: -
cdr3_aa: CASTPGLARNEQYF
cdr3_nt: TGCGCCAGCACTCCCGGACTAGCACGGAACGAGCAGTACTTC

v_call: TRBV6-5
d_call: -
j_call: TRBJ2-3
clone_size: -
cdr3_aa: CASRETITDTQYF
cdr3_nt: TGTGCCAGCAGGGAGACGATCACAGATACGCAGTATTTT

v_call: TRBV2
d_call: TRBD2
j_call: TRBJ2-1
clone_size: -
cdr3_aa: CASTPDLAGGNEQFF
cdr3_nt: TGTGCCAGCACCCCAGACCTAGCGGGGGGTAATGAGCAGTTCTTC

v_call: TRBV5-1
d_call: TRBD1
j_call: TRBJ1-4
clone_size: -
cdr3_aa: CASSFTGAGEKLFF
cdr3_nt: TGCGCCAGCAGTTTTACAGGGGCCGGAGAAAAACTGTTTTTT

v_call: TRBV7-2
d_call: -
j_call: TRBJ2-1
clone_size: -
cdr3_aa: CASSLPGPRYNEQFF
cdr3_nt: TGTGCCAGCAGCTTACCGGGACCTCGTTACAATGAGCAGTTCTTC

v_call: TRBV10-3
d_call: TRBD1
j_call: TRBJ1-1
clone_size: -
cdr3_aa: CAMRTGEGLEAFF
cdr3_nt: TGTGCCATGAGGACAGGGGAAGGGCTTGAAGCTTTCTTT

v_call: TRBV29-1
d_call: -
j_call: TRBJ1-1
clone_size: -
cdr3_aa: CSVVGATNTEAFF
cdr3_nt: TGCAGCGTGGTGGGGGCTACGAACACTGAAGCTTTCTTT

v_call: TRBV3-1/TRBV3-2
d_call: -
j_call: TRBJ1-2
clone_size: -
cdr3_aa: CASSATNYGYTF
cdr3_nt: TGTGCCAGCAGCGCTACTAACTATGGCTACACCTTC

v_call: TRBV6-1
d_call: -
j_call: TRBJ2-2
clone_size: -
cdr3_aa: CASSELNTGELFF
cdr3_nt: TGTGCCAGCAGTGAATTGAACACCGGGGAGCTGTTTTTT

v_call: TRBV7-2
d_call: -
j_call: TRBJ1-2
clone_size: -
cdr3_aa: CASTPSTANYGYTF
cdr3_nt: TGTGCCAGCACCCCCTCGACAGCAAACTATGGCTACACCTTC

v_call: TRBV7-2
d_call: -
j_call: TRBJ2-2
clone_size: -
cdr3_aa: CASSLKINTGELFF
cdr3_nt: TGTGCCAGCAGCTTAAAGATTAACACCGGGGAGCTGTTTTTT

v_call: TRBV18
d_call: -
j_call: TRBJ2-3
clone_size: -
cdr3_aa: CASSPTSVAGTDTQYF
cdr3_nt: TGTGCCAGCTCACCCACTTCCGTAGCGGGCACAGATACGCAGTATTTT

v_call: TRBV3-1/TRBV3-2
d_call: -
j_call: TRBJ2-1
clone_size: few
cdr3_aa: CASSQGGLNEQFF
cdr3_nt: TGTGCCAGCAGCCAAGGGGGGCTCAATGAGCAGTTCTTC

v_call: TRBV30
d_call: -
j_call: TRBJ1-2
clone_size: -
cdr3_aa: CAWYDIHGYTF
cdr3_nt: TGTGCCTGGTATGACATACATGGCTACACCTTC

v_call: TRBV5-4
d_call: TRBD2
j_call: TRBJ2-5
clone_size: once
cdr3_aa: CASSLLAGGYQETQYF
cdr3_nt: TGTGCCAGCAGCTTGTTAGCGGGGGGGTACCAAGAGACCCAGTACTTC

v_call: TRBV5-1
d_call: TRBD1
j_call: TRBJ1-5
clone_size: -
cdr3_aa: CASSQGDNQPQHF
cdr3_nt: TGCGCCAGCAGCCAGGGGGACAATCAGCCCCAGCATTTT

v_call: TRBV9
d_call: TRBD2
j_call: TRBJ2-7
clone_size: -
cdr3_aa: CASSVGLAGSPSYEQYF
cdr3_nt: TGTGCCAGCAGCGTAGGACTAGCGGGCTCCCCGTCGTACGAGCAGTACTTC

v_call: TRBV18
d_call: TRBD1
j_call: TRBJ1-2
clone_size: -
cdr3_aa: CASSPGTGDYGYTF
cdr3_nt: TGTGCCAGCTCACCAGGGACAGGGGACTATGGCTACACCTTC

v_call: TRBV7-9
d_call: -
j_call: TRBJ1-4
clone_size: -
cdr3_aa: CASSLAVQTNEKLFF
cdr3_nt: TGTGCCAGCAGCTTAGCAGTGCAAACTAATGAAAAACTGTTTTTT